The clone carrying this TCR beta chain occurred a few times. Losses at the gene ends were 5 bases for V and 5 bases for J; bases not matched to a gene: 9. This CDR3 region has 14 residues. Per the germline V gene, CDR1 is MDHEN and CDR2 is SYDVKM. The data are from a study of T-cell reconstitution after alpha-beta-depleted transplantation in children. During its preparation, the TCRbeta library received unique molecular identifiers. TCRdb fed the PCR reads into MiXCR, producing one record per CDR3 protein. The sample shows about 600,000 distinct CDR3 sequences, 13% of them seen only once. This rearrangement joins TRBV28 to TRBJ2-7; 7 nucleotides match TRBD2. The sample consisted of PBMCs, mostly from graft donor cells, taken 360 days after TCRalphabeta/CD19-depleted stem cell transplant. The clonotype originates from a male patient between 10 and 17 years old who had a stem cell transplant for acute myeloid leukemia, so the T cells may come from the graft donor. The CDR3 coding sequence is TGTGCCAGCAGTCCGCGGGAGCCCCGACACGAGCAGTACTTC. This gives the protein CASSPREPRHEQYF.